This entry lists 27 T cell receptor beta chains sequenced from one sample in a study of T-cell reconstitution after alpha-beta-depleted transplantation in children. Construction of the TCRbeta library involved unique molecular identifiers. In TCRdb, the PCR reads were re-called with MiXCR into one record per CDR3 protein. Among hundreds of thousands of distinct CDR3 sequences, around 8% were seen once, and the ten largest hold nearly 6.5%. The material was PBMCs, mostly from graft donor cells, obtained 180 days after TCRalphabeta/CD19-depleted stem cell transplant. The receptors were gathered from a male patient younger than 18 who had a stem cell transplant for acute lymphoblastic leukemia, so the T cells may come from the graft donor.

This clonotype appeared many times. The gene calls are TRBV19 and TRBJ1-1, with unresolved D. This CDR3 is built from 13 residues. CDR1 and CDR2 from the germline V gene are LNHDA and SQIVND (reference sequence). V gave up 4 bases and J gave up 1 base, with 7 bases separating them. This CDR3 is CASSTRENTEAFF. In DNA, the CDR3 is TGTGCCAGTAGTACTCGGGAGAACACTGAAGCTTTCTTT.

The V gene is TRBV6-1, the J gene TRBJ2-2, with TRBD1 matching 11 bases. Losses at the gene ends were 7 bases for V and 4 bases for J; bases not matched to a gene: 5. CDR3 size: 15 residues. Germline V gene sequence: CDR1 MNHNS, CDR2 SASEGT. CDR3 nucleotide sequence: TGTGCCAGCAAAGGACAGGGGGCCTCCACCGGGGAGCTGTTTTTT. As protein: CASKGQGASTGELFF.

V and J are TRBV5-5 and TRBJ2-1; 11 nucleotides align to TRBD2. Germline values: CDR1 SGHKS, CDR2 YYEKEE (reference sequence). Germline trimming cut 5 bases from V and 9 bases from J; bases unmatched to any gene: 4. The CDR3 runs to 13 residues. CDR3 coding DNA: TGTGCCAGCAGAACTAGCGGGAGTCTTGAGCAGTTCTTC. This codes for CASRTSGSLEQFF. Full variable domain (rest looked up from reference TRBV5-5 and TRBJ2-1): DAGVTQSPTHLIKTRGQQVTLRCSPISGHKSVSWYQQVLGQGPQFIFQYYEKEERGRGNFPDRFSARQFPNYSSELNVNALLLGDSALYLCASRTSGSLEQFFGPGTRLTVL.

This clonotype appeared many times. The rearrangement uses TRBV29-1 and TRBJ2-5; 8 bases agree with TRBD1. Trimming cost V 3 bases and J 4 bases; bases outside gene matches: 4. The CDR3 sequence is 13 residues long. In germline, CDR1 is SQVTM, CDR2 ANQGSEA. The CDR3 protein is CSVDEGTGETQYF. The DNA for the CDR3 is TGCAGCGTTGATGAAGGGACAGGAGAGACCCAGTACTTC.

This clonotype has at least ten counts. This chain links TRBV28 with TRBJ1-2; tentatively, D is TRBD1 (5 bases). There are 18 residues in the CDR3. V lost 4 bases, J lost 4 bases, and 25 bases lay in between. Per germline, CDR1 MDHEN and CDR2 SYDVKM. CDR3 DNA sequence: TGTGCCAGCAGTTCGAGGGGCTGGGTGAAGTTTTACGCCTATGGCTACACCTTC. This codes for CASSSRGWVKFYAYGYTF.

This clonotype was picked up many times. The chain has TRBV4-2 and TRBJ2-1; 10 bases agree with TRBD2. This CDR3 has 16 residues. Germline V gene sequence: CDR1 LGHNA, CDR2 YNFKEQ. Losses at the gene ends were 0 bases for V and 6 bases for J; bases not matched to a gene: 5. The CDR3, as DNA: TGTGCCAGCAGCCAAGATTGGCTAGCGGGAGTCAATGAGCAGTTCTTC. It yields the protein CASSQDWLAGVNEQFF.

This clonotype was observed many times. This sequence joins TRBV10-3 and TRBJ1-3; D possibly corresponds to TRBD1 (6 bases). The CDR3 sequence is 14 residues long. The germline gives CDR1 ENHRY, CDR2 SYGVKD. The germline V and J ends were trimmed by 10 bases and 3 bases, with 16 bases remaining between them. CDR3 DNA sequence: TGTGCCACCTGGAGGGGGAGCGGTGGAAACACCATATATTTT. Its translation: CATWRGSGGNTIYF.

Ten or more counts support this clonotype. CDR3 region: CASSWPRQAFTGELFF. The CDR3 DNA is TGTGCCAGCAGTTGGCCCAGACAGGCCTTCACCGGGGAGCTGTTTTTT. J is TRBJ2-2 and V is TRBV28; the D gene is possibly TRBD1 (6 bases). The ends were cut back, 4 bases at V and 4 bases at J, with 16 bases in the middle. Per the germline V gene, CDR1 is MDHEN and CDR2 is SYDVKM. This CDR3 spans 16 amino acids.

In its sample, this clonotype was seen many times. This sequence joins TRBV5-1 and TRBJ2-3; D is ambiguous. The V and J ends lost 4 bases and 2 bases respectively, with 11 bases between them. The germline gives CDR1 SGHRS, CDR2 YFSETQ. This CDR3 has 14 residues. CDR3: CASSLDFLTDTQYF. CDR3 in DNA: TGCGCCAGCAGCCTCGACTTCCTCACAGATACGCAGTATTTT.

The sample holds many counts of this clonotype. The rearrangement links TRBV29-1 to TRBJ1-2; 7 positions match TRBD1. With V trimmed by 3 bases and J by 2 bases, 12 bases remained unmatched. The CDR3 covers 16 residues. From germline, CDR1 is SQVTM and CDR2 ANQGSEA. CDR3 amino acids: CSVEAPLGTANYGYTF. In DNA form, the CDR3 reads TGCAGCGTTGAGGCTCCCCTTGGGACAGCCAACTATGGCTACACCTTC.

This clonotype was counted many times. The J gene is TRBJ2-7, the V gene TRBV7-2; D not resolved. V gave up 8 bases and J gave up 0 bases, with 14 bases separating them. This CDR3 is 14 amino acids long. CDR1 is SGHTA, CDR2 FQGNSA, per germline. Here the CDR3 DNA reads TGTGCCAGCCGCGTAGGATCGAGCTCCTACGAGCAGTACTTC. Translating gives CASRVGSSSYEQYF.

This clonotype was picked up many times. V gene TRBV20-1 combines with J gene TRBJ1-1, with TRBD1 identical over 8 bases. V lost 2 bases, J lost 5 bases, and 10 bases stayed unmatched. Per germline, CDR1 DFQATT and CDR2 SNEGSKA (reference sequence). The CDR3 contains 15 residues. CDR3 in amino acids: CSARPPTGEMTEAFF. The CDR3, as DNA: TGCAGTGCTAGACCCCCGACAGGGGAGATGACTGAAGCTTTCTTT.

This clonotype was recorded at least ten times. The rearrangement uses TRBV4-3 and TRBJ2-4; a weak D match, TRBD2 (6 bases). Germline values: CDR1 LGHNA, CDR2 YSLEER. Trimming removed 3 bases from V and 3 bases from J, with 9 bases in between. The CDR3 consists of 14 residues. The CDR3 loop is CASSHGGGKNIQYF. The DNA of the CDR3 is TGCGCCAGCAGCCATGGGGGAGGCAAAAACATTCAGTACTTC.

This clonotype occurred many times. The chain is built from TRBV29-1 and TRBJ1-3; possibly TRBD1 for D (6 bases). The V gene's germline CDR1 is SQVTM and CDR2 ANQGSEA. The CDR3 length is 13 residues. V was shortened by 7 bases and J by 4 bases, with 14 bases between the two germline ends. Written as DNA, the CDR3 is TGCAGCGCCCTTGCGGGGGCCGGAAACACCATATATTTT. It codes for CSALAGAGNTIYF.

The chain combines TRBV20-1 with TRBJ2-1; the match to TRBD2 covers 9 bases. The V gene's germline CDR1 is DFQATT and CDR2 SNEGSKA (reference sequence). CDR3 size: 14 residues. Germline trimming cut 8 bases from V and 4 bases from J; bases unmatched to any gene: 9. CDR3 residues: CSSPGLALYNEQFF. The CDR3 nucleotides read TGCAGTTCACCGGGACTAGCCCTTTACAATGAGCAGTTCTTC.

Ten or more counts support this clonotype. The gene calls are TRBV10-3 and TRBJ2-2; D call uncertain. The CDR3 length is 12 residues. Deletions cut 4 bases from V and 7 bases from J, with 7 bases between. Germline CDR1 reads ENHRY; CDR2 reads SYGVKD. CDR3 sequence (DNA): TGTGCCATCAGTGGAGTACTCGGGGAGCTGTTTTTT. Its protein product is CAISGVLGELFF.

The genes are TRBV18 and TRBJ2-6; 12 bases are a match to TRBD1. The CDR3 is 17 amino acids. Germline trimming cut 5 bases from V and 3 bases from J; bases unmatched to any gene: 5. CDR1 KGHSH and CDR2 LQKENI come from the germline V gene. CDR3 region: CASSYRDRGHGANVLTF. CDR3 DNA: TGTGCCAGCTCATACCGGGACAGGGGGCATGGGGCCAACGTCCTGACTTTC. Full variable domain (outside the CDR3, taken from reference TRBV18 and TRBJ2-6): NAGVMQNPRHLVRRRGQEARLRCSPMKGHSHVYWYRQLPEEGLKFMVYLQKENIIDESGMPKERFSAEFPKEGPSILRIQQVVRGDSAAYFCASSYRDRGHGANVLTFGAGSRLTVL.

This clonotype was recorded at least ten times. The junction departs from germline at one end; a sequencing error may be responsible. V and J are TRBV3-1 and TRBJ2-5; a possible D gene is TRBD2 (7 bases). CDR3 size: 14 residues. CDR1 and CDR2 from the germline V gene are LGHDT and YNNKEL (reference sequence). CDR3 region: CASSQEGGGETQYF. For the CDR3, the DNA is TGCGCCAGCAGCCAAGAAGGGGGAGGGGAGACCCAGTACTTC.

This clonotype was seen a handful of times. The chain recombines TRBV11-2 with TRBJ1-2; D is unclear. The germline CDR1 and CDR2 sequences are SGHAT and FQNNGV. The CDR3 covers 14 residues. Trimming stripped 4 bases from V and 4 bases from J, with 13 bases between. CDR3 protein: CASSSLKSPYGYTF. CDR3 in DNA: TGTGCCAGCAGCTCCCTTAAATCCCCCTATGGCTACACCTTC.

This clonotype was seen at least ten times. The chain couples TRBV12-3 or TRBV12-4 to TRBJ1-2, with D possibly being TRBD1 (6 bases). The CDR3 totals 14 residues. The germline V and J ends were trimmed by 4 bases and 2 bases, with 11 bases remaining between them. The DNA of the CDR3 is TGTGCCAGCAGTTACAGGGTTGGAAACTATGGCTACACCTTC. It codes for CASSYRVGNYGYTF.

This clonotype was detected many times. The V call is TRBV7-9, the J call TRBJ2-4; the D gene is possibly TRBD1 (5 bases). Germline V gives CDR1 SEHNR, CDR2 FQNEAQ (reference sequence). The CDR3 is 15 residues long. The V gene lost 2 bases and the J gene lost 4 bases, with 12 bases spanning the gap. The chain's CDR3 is CASSLFVQAKNIQYF. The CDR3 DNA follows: TGTGCCAGCAGCTTATTCGTACAGGCTAAAAACATTCAGTACTTC.

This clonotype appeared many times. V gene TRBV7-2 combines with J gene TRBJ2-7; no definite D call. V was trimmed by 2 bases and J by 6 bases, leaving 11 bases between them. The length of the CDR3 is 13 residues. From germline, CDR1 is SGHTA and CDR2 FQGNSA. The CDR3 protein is CASSLSQRLEQYF. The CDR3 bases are TGTGCCAGCAGCTTATCTCAGAGACTCGAGCAGTACTTC.

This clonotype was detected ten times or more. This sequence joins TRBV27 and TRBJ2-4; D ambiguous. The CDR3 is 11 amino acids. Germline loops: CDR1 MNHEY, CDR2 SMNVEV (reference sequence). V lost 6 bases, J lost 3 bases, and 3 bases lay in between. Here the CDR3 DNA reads TGTGCCAGCAGAGTCAAAAACATTCAGTACTTC. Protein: CASRVKNIQYF.

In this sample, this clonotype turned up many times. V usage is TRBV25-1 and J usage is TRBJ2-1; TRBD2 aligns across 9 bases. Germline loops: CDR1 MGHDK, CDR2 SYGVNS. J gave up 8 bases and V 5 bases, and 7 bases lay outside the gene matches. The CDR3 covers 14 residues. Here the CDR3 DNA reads TGTGCCAGCAGTTTACGCGGGGGGGCAGATGAGCAGTTCTTC. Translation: CASSLRGGADEQFF. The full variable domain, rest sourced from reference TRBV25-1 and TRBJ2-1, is EADIYQTPRYLVIGTGKKITLECSQTMGHDKMYWYQQDPGMELHLIHYSYGVNSTEKGDLSSESTVSRIRTEHFPLTLESARPSHTSQYLCASSLRGGADEQFFGPGTRLTVL.

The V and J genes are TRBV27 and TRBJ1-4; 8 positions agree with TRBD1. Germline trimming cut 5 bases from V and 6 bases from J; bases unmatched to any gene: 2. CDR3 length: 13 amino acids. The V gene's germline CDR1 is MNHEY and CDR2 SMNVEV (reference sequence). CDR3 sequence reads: CASSGQGHEKLFF. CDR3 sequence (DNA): TGTGCCAGCAGTGGACAGGGCCATGAAAAACTGTTTTTT.

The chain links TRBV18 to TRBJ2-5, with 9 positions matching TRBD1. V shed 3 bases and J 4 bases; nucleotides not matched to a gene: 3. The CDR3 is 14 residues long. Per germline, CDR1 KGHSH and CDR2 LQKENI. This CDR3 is CASSPGQGRETQYF. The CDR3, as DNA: TGTGCCAGCTCACCGGGACAGGGCAGAGAGACCCAGTACTTC.

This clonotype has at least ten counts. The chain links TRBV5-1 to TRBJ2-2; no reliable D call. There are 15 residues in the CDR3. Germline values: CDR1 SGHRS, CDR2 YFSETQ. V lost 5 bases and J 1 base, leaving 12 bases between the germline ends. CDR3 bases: TGCGCCAGCAGAGGGTTGTCGGGGAACACCGGGGAGCTGTTTTTT. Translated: CASRGLSGNTGELFF.